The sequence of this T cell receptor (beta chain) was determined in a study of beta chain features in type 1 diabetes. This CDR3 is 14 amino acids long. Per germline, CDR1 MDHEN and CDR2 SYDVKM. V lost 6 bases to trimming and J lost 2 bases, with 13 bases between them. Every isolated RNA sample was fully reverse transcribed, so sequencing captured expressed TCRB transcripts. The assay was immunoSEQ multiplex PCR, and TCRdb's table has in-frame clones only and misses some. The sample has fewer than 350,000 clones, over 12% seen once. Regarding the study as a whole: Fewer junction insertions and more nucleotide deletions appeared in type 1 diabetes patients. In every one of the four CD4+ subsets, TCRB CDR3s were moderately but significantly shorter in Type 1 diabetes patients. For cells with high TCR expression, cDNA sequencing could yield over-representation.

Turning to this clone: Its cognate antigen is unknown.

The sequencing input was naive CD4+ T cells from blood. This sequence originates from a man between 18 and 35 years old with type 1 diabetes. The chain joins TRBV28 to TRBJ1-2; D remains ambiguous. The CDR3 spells CASSPGGSNYGYTF. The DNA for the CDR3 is TGTGCCAGCAGCCCGGGTGGATCGAACTATGGCTACACCTTC.